The 3 T cell receptor beta chains below all came from one sample that was sequenced in a study of blood T cell repertoires in COVID-19. The method was immunoSEQ multiplex PCR; TCRdb's version includes in-frame clones alone and lacks a portion of them. The data contain roughly 300,000 clones, roughly 86% of them singletons. Material for sequencing was peripheral blood. The receptors were gathered from a woman in her forties or fifties who had recovered from COVID-19.

The chain joins TRBV3-1 (or the pseudogene TRBV3-2) to TRBJ2-7; D unresolved. The CDR3 is 14 amino acids. Per germline, CDR1 LGHDT and CDR2 YNNKEL (reference sequence). V was trimmed by 1 base and J by 2 bases, leaving 9 bases between them. CDR3 coding DNA: TGTGCCAGCAGCCAAGCCGTGCAGGCCTACGAGCAGTACTTC. This gives the protein CASSQAVQAYEQYF.

The genes are TRBV18 and TRBJ1-6, with 8 bases identical to TRBD1. Germline V CDR1 and CDR2: KGHSH, LQKENI. The CDR3 has 13 residues. The V and J ends lost 6 bases and 10 bases, in that order; junction bases with no gene match: 5. The CDR3 sequence: CASSDRVGSPLHF. The CDR3 nucleotides read TGTGCCAGCTCGGACAGGGTCGGATCACCCCTCCACTTT.

This chain joins TRBV12-2 and TRBJ1-2. TRBV12-2 is annotated as a pseudogene. The length of the CDR3 is 13 residues. CDR3 DNA: TGTGCAAGTCGCTTAGTAAACTTCGGGGGCTACACCTTC. It specifies CASRLVNFGGYTF.